The 2 T cell receptor beta chains below come from one sample, sequenced in a study of PD-1 blockade in classical Hodgkin lymphoma. Following autologous stem cell transplantation, relapse occurred in every patient, and exposure to brentuximab vedotin varied. The method was immunoSEQ multiplex PCR; TCRdb's version includes in-frame clones alone and lacks a portion of them. The table records fewer than 45,000 clones, approximately 86% of them present only once. The specimen was peripheral blood mononuclear cells (PBMCs), collected before the second cycle of nivolumab. All receptors come from a human donor with classical Hodgkin lymphoma.

The chain joins TRBV9 to TRBJ1-1, with 8 bases lining up with TRBD1. In germline, CDR1 is SGDLS, CDR2 YYNGEE. This CDR3 comprises 15 residues. V shed 4 bases, J shed 0 bases, and the junction held 5 bases outside the gene matches. The CDR3 region has the DNA TGTGCCAGCAGCCAGTTGACAGGGGTGAACACTGAAGCTTTCTTT. Encoded protein: CASSQLTGVNTEAFF.

A note on this clone: Other nucleotide sequences from this sample produce the same CDR3. The J gene is TRBJ1-3, the V gene TRBV5-1; no clear D. This CDR3 spans 15 amino acids. Per the germline V gene, CDR1 is SGHRS and CDR2 is YFSETQ. V was pared by 2 bases and J by 0 bases, with 9 bases between. CDR3 in amino acids: CASSLDGNSGNTIYF. DNA of the CDR3: TGCGCCAGCAGCTTAGACGGCAACTCTGGAAACACCATATATTTT.